The 15 T cell receptor beta chains given below trace back to one sample, sequenced in a study of blood T cells in healthy people across ages. Through a sample-barcoded 5' primer and a J-beta primer mix, a second PCR was run for roughly 7 to 11 cycles. TCRdb ran MiXCR on the 5' RACE reads and lists one entry per CDR3 protein. Of roughly 1,700,000 distinct CDR3 sequences in the sample, roughly 30% were seen once. The specimen was blood. These receptors all stem from a woman aged 30 to 39 in good health.

This clonotype showed up just once. A read error may account for a junction end that differs from germline. The chain combines TRBV10-3 with TRBJ1-1; possibly TRBD1 for D (5 bases). Germline CDR1 ENHRY, CDR2 SYGVKD. The CDR3 is made up of 16 amino acids. CDR3 bases: TGTGTCATCAGTGAGTCGAGGGGCATAGGGAACACTGAAGCTTTCTTT. Amino acids: CVISESRGIGNTEAFF.

The chain combines TRBV5-1 with TRBJ2-3, with 9 nucleotides matching TRBD2. Germline trimming cut 0 bases from V and 5 bases from J; bases unmatched to any gene: 10. CDR1 and CDR2 from the germline V gene are SGHRS and YFSETQ. The CDR3 sequence is 17 residues long. CDR3 amino acids: CASSLGPAGGLRDTQYF. CDR3 nucleotides: TGCGCCAGCAGCTTGGGTCCGGCGGGGGGGTTACGAGATACGCAGTATTTT. The whole variable domain, filled in from reference TRBV5-1 and TRBJ2-3, reads KAGVTQTPRYLIKTRGQQVTLSCSPISGHRSVSWYQQTPGQGLQFLFEYFSETQRNKGNFPGRFSGRQFSNSRSEMNVSTLELGDSALYLCASSLGPAGGLRDTQYFGPGTRLTVL.

This clonotype has more than one count but fewer than ten. J is TRBJ2-4 and V is TRBV12-3 or TRBV12-4; no reliable D call. V lost 6 bases to trimming and J lost 9 bases, with 9 bases between them. This CDR3 has 11 amino acids. CDR3 loop: CASRAWGIQYF. The CDR3 nucleotides read TGTGCCAGCAGAGCTTGGGGCATTCAGTACTTC.

This clonotype appeared a few times. This sequence joins TRBV12-3 or TRBV12-4 and TRBJ2-4, with D tentatively TRBD2 (6 bases). The CDR3 consists of 14 residues. V lost 1 base, J lost 3 bases, and 7 bases lay in between. CDR3 nucleotides: TGTGCCAGCAGTTTAGGCGGGAACAAAAACATTCAGTACTTC. It specifies CASSLGGNKNIQYF.

For this clonotype: A junction boundary mismatches the germline segment, possibly from a read error. CDR3 sequence: CAISRNNKQFF. The CDR3 DNA reads TGTGCCATCAGCCGCAACAATAAGCAGTTCTTC. This chain connects TRBV10-3 to TRBJ2-1; D is undetermined. This CDR3 is 11 amino acids long. Germline CDR1 is ENHRY and CDR2 is SYGVKD.

The rearrangement links TRBV28 to TRBJ1-5; the D gene is possibly TRBD1 (5 bases). CDR1 and CDR2 from the germline V gene are MDHEN and SYDVKM. Trimming left V 7 bases short and J 7 bases short, with 17 bases between. The CDR3 spans 14 residues. CDR3 DNA: TGTGCCAGCACGACAGAGGGTCTAGGCCAGCCCCAGCATTTT. This gives the protein CASTTEGLGQPQHF.

Comments on this clonotype: This may stem from a read error, because a much larger clone lies one nucleotide away. Because it lacks the conserved phenylalanine or tryptophan at the end, this CDR3 is likely a read error. The V gene is TRBV7-2, the J gene TRBJ2-1; tentative D call: TRBD2 (5 bases). V gave up 8 bases and J gave up 5 bases, with 16 bases separating them. CDR1 SGHTA and CDR2 FQGNSA come from the germline V gene. CDR3 length: 14 amino acids. The CDR3 spells CASRVAGLNNEQFC. CDR3 DNA sequence: TGTGCCAGCCGCGTGGCGGGCCTCAACAATGAGCAGTTCTGC.

As to this clonotype: A much larger clone is a single base away; this may be a read error. This CDR3 is CASSFGQTQEIQYF. CDR3 nucleotide sequence: TGTGCCAGCAGTTTTGGGCAGACACAAGAGATCCAGTACTTC. The V call is TRBV12-3 or TRBV12-4, the J call TRBJ2-5, with D uncertain. This CDR3 region has 14 residues.

This clonotype was recorded at least ten times. V and J are TRBV29-1 and TRBJ1-2; 8 bases are a match to TRBD1. The CDR3 covers 13 residues. Trimming removed 6 bases from V and 4 bases from J; junction bases left unmatched: 7. Germline V gives CDR1 SQVTM, CDR2 ANQGSEA. CDR3 nucleotide sequence: TGCAGCGTCGCCGGACAGGGACCCTATGGCTACACCTTC. Translating gives CSVAGQGPYGYTF. The full variable domain, rest sourced from reference TRBV29-1 and TRBJ1-2, is SAVISQKPSRDICQRGTSLTIQCQVDSQVTMMFWYRQQPGQSLTLIATANQGSEATYESGFVIDKFPISRPNLTFSTLTVSNMSPEDSSIYLCSVAGQGPYGYTFGSGTRLTVV.

This clonotype was counted ten times or more. This chain connects TRBV11-2 to TRBJ2-5, with D maybe TRBD1 (6 bases). Germline V gives CDR1 SGHAT, CDR2 FQNNGV. V was shortened by 1 base and J by 4 bases, with 13 bases between the two germline ends. The CDR3 loop spans 15 amino acids. CDR3 sequence (DNA): TGTGCCAGCAGCTTAGCAGTGACAGGAGTAGAGACCCAGTACTTC. Protein product: CASSLAVTGVETQYF. Full variable domain (remainder filled in from reference TRBV11-2 and TRBJ2-5): EAGVAQSPRYKIIEKRQSVAFWCNPISGHATLYWYQQILGQGPKLLIQFQNNGVVDDSQLPKDRFSAERLKGVDSTLKIQPAKLEDSAVYLCASSLAVTGVETQYFGPGTRLLVL.

The V and J genes are TRBV12-3 or TRBV12-4 and TRBJ1-5, with TRBD1 as a possible D gene (6 bases). This CDR3 has 14 residues. V shed 5 bases and J shed 3 bases, with 11 bases lying between them. CDR3 sequence: CASSHTGHNQPQHF. The CDR3 bases are TGTGCCAGCAGTCACACAGGGCACAATCAGCCCCAGCATTTT.

In regard to this clonotype: The junction departs from the called germline gene at one end, perhaps through a read error. The chain carries TRBV20-1 and TRBJ2-7; 9 nucleotides align to TRBD1. Near its end, the DNA agrees better with TRBJ2-4, so the J call may be wrong. CDR1 is DFQATT and CDR2 is SNEGSKA in the germline V gene (reference sequence). The CDR3 sequence is 13 residues long. CDR3 in DNA: TGCAGTACTAGCCTTGGGACAGGGACCATTCAGTACTTC. It is translated as CSTSLGTGTIQYF.

This chain links TRBV6-6 with TRBJ1-2; the match to TRBD1 covers 7 bases. Germline V gene lookup returns CDR1 MNHNY and CDR2 SVGAGI (reference sequence). The CDR3 is made up of 14 amino acids. V shed 5 bases, J shed 4 bases, and the junction held 7 bases outside the gene matches. CDR3 sequence: CASSPAGGVYGYTF. The DNA of the CDR3 is TGTGCCAGCAGTCCCGCAGGGGGAGTCTATGGCTACACCTTC.

This clonotype was observed a handful of times. V and J are TRBV24-1 and TRBJ2-3; maybe TRBD2 (6 bases). The CDR3 has 14 residues. V lost 12 bases and J 5 bases, leaving 20 bases between the germline ends. CDR1 is KGHDR and CDR2 is SFDVKD in the germline V gene. The CDR3 DNA is TGTGCCGCCGCTTCATCCCGCGGGGAAGATACGCAGTATTTT. This codes for CAAASSRGEDTQYF.

Only a few counts were recorded for this clonotype. The chain carries TRBV20-1 and TRBJ1-1; D remains ambiguous. CDR3 length: 12 amino acids. The V and J ends lost 0 bases and 5 bases respectively, with 7 bases between them. CDR1 and CDR2 (germline): DFQATT, SNEGSKA (reference sequence). The CDR3 reads CSARDSGTEAFF. The CDR3 DNA follows: TGCAGTGCTAGAGATTCGGGAACTGAAGCTTTCTTT.